This T cell receptor beta chain was identified in a study of blood T cell repertoires in COVID-19. Across the whole study: Acute and convalescent COVID-19 samples came from the United States, Italy and Spain.

The CDR3 covers 13 residues. Germline CDR1 and CDR2: SGHRS and YFSETQ. As regards this clone: A read error may account for a junction end that differs from germline.

Authors' methods: Counts of nucleated cells, estimated from reference gene primer amplification, were obtained. Only in-frame clones appear in the TCRdb table, and some are missing; sequencing was by immunoSEQ multiplex PCR. V, J and clone size are those of that table, while D and trimming were read from the DNA. Of around 250,000 clones listed, 84% were seen once; the top ten hold about 1.6%. This TCR derives from a woman in her thirties or forties who had recovered from COVID-19. V gene TRBV5-1 combines with J gene TRBJ2-1, with 7 bases aligning to TRBD1. Material for sequencing was peripheral blood. CDR3 amino acids: CANSLDRPNEQFF. The CDR3 DNA reads as TGCGCCAACAGCTTGGACAGGCCCAATGAGCAGTTCTTC.